This T cell receptor (beta chain) was observed in a study of beta chain features in type 1 diabetes. Study-wide results and limits: Type 1 diabetes patients had moderately but significantly shorter TCRB CDR3s in all four CD4+ subsets.

Isolated RNA was reverse transcribed in full, so expressed TCRB transcripts were sequenced. Sequencing was performed with immunoSEQ multiplex PCR; in TCRdb, only in-frame clones are kept and a portion is missing. The sample comprises roughly 240,000 clones, roughly a quarter of which are singletons, and approximately 0.011% rests with the top ten. This CDR3 spans 18 amino acids. The germline V gene encodes CDR1 MNHEY and CDR2 SMNVEV (reference sequence). V gave up 6 bases and J gave up 3 bases; unmatched junction bases: 9. This clone was counted between two and nine times. The antigen remains unidentified.

The material sequenced was naive CD4+ T cells from blood. This chain links TRBV27 with TRBJ2-2, with TRBD2 matching over 14 bases. The TCR sequence derives from a woman in her thirties with type 1 diabetes. The CDR3 protein is CASSPQRGLAGDTGELFF. CDR3 sequence (DNA): TGTGCCAGCAGCCCGCAGAGGGGACTAGCGGGGGACACCGGGGAGCTGTTTTTT.